A selection of T cell receptor beta chains follows, all from one sample in a study of blood T cell repertoires in COVID-19. The method was immunoSEQ multiplex PCR; TCRdb's version includes in-frame clones alone and lacks a portion of them. Here the sample spans a few hundred thousand clones, 65% to 90% being singletons. What was sequenced was peripheral blood. These receptors were taken from a woman between 70 and 85 years old with COVID-19, enrolled during active disease. Both conserved end residues are part of each CDR3. D genes are given only for firm matches. The listing skips clone size in some rows; elsewhere it reads once, few, many or a size class.

size | J | V | D | CDR3 | DNA
- | TRBJ2-1 | TRBV30 | TRBD2 | CAWSRGLAGDNEQFF | TGTGCCTGGTCTAGGGGACTAGCGGGAGACAATGAGCAGTTCTTC
- | TRBJ2-1 | TRBV7-6 | - | CASSSSGSIYNEQFF | TGTGCCAGCAGCTCTTCCGGGTCGATCTACAATGAGCAGTTCTTC
- | TRBJ1-1 | TRBV11-3 | - | CASSFYLNTEAFF | TGTGCCAGCAGCTTCTACTTGAACACTGAAGCTTTCTTT
few | TRBJ2-1 | TRBV18 | TRBD1 | CASSPQGAQFF | TGTGCCAGCTCCCCTCAGGGGGCGCAGTTCTTC
- | TRBJ2-1 | TRBV5-4 | - | CASSPGSRNEQFF | TGTGCCAGCAGCCCCGGGTCTAGGAATGAGCAGTTCTTC
- | TRBJ1-2 | TRBV7-9 | TRBD1 | CASSFQGQVGYTF | TGTGCCAGCAGCTTTCAGGGACAGGTTGGCTACACCTTC
- | TRBJ2-7 | TRBV19 | - | CASSISPGLDEQYF | TGTGCCAGTAGTATATCTCCAGGGTTGGACGAGCAGTACTTC
- | TRBJ2-7 | TRBV11-3 | - | CASSLNLQGIPYF | TGTGCCAGCAGCTTAAATTTGCAGGGCATTCCGTACTTC
- | TRBJ1-6 | TRBV9 | - | CASSGGGGKDSPLHF | TGTGCCAGCAGCGGCGGGGGAGGGAAGGATTCACCCCTCCACTTT
- | TRBJ1-1 | TRBV11-2 | - | CASSLFGGYTEAFF | TGTGCCAGCAGCTTATTCGGAGGGTACACTGAAGCTTTCTTT
- | TRBJ1-1 | TRBV6-5 | - | CASRTYGGSEAFF | TGTGCCAGCAGGACATATGGGGGCTCGGAGGCTTTCTTT